This TCR beta chain comes out of a study of T cells after yellow fever vaccination. The CDR3 is 14 amino acids. Germline CDR1 reads SGHTA; CDR2 reads FQGNSA. V was pared by 1 base and J by 3 bases, with 3 bases of the junction left unmatched. TCRdb recomputed calls from the 5' RACE reads with MiXCR, one row per CDR3 protein. The table includes roughly 260,000 distinct CDR3 sequences, approximately 13% detected once. The sample was CD4+ T cells sorted from PBMCs, taken 45 days after the yellow fever booster vaccination. The V gene is TRBV7-2, the J gene TRBJ2-7; TRBD2 agrees at 7 bases. The TCR originated in a young man who received the YFV17D yellow fever vaccine. CDR3 sequence (DNA): TGTGCCAGCAGCTTAGGTTGGACTAGCTACGAGCAGTACTTC. Translating it yields CASSLGWTSYEQYF.